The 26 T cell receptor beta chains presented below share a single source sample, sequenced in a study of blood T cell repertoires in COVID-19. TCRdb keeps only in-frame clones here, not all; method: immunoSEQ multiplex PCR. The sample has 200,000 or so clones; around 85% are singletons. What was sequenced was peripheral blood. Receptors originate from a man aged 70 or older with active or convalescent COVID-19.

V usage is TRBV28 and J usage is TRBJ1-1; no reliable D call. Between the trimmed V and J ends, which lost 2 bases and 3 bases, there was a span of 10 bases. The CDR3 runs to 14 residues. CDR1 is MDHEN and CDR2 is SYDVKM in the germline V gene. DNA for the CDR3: TGTGCCAGCAGTTTAAGTGGCAGTCACACTGAAGCTTTCTTT. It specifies CASSLSGSHTEAFF.

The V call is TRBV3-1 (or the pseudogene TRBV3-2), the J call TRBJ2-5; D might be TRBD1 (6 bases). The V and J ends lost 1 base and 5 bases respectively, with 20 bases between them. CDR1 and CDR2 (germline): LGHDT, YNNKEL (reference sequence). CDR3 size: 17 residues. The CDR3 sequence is CASSQVIVGQGWETQYF. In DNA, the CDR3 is TGTGCCAGCAGCCAAGTCATTGTGGGGCAGGGGTGGGAGACCCAGTACTTC.

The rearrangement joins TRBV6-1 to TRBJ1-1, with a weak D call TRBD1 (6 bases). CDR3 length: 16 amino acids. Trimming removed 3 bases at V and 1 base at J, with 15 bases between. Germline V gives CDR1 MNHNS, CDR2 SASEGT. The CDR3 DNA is TGTGCCAGCAGTGATCCTTGGGGCAGGGGGAACACTGAAGCTTTCTTT. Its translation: CASSDPWGRGNTEAFF.

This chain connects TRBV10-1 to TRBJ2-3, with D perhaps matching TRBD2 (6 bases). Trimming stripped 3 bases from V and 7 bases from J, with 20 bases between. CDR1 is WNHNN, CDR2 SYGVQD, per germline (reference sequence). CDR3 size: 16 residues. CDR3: CASSESGDFYRNTQYF. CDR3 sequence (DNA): TGCGCCAGCAGTGAATCGGGGGACTTCTACAGGAATACGCAGTATTTT.

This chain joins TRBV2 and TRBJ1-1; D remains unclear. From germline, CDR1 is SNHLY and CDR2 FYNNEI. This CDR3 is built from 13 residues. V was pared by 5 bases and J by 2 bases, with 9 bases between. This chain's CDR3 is CASSLGRNTEAFF. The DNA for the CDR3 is TGTGCCAGCAGTTTGGGCCGAAACACTGAAGCTTTCTTT.

CDR3 in DNA: TGCAGCGTTAGGCAGGGGGCCTACGAGCAGTACTTC. Amino acid sequence: CSVRQGAYEQYF. The chain recombines TRBV29-1 with TRBJ2-7; 7 positions match TRBD1. There are 12 residues in the CDR3. The trim removed 5 bases at V and 2 bases at J, leaving 3 bases unmatched. Germline V gives CDR1 SQVTM, CDR2 ANQGSEA.

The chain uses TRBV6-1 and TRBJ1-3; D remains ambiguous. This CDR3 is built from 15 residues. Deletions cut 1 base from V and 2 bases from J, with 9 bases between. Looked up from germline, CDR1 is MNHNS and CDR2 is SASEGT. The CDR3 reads CASSEVEGTGNTIYF. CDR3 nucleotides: TGTGCCAGCAGTGAAGTTGAGGGAACTGGAAACACCATATATTTT.

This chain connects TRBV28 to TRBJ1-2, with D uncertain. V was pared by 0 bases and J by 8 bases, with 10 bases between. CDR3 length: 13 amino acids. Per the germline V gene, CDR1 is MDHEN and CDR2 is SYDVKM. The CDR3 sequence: CASSLWGNQGYTF. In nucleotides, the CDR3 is TGTGCCAGCAGTTTATGGGGCAATCAAGGCTACACCTTC.

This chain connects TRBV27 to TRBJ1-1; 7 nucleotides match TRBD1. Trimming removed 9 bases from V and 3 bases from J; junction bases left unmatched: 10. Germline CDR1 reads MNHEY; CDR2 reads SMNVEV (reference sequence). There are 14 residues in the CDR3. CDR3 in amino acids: CASKPTTGDTEAFF. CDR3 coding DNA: TGTGCCAGTAAACCCACCACAGGGGACACTGAAGCTTTCTTT.

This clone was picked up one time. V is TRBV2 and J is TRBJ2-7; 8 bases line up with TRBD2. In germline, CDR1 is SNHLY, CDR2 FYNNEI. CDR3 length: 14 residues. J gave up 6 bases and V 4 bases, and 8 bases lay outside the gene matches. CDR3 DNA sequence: TGTGCCAGCAGTGGCGGGAGGACGGTTGGCGAGCAGTACTTC. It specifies CASSGGRTVGEQYF. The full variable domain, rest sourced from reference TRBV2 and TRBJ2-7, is EPEVTQTPSHQVTQMGQEVILRCVPISNHLYFYWYRQILGQKVEFLVSFYNNEISEKSEIFDDQFSVERPDGSNFTLKIRSTKLEDSAMYFCASSGGRTVGEQYFGPGTRLTVT.

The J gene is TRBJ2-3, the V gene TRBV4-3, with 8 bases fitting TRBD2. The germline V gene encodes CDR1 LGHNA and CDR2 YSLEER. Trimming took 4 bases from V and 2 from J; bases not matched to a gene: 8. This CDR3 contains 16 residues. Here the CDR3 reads CASSLSSGEDTDTQYF. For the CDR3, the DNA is TGCGCCAGCAGCCTTAGTAGCGGGGAGGACACAGATACGCAGTATTTT.

CDR3 in amino acids: CASNRGGEPLHF. The CDR3 DNA reads as TGTGCCAGTAACCGGGGGGGAGAACCCCTCCACTTT. J is TRBJ1-6 and V is TRBV19, with TRBD1 as a possible D gene (5 bases). CDR1 and CDR2 (germline): LNHDA, SQIVND (reference sequence). The CDR3 sequence is 12 residues long. Trimming cost V 7 bases and J 12 bases, with 13 bases left between them.

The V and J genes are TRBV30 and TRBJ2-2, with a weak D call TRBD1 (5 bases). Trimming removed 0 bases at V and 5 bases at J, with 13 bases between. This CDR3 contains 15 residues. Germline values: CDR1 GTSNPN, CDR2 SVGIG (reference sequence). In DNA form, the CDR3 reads TGTGCCTGGAGTGTACTTGGCAGGGTAACCGGGGAGCTGTTTTTT. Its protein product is CAWSVLGRVTGELFF.

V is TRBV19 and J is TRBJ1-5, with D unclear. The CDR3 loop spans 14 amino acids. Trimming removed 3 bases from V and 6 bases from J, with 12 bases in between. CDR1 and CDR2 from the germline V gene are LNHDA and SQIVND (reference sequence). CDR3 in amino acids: CASSIRTGGQPQHF. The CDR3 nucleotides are TGTGCCAGTAGTATCCGCACCGGCGGTCAGCCCCAGCATTTT.

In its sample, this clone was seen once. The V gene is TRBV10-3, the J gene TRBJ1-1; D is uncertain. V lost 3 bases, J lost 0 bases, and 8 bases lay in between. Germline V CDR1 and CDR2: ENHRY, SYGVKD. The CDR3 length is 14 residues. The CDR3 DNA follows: TGTGCCATCAGTGAATCCAGGATGAACACTGAAGCTTTCTTT. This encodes CAISESRMNTEAFF.

The CDR3 protein is CASSTKTGRSGNTIYF. The CDR3 DNA reads TGTGCCAGCAGTACGAAGACAGGGCGCTCTGGAAACACCATATATTTT. This sequence joins TRBV2 and TRBJ1-3; 7 positions match TRBD1. The CDR3 loop spans 16 amino acids. V lost 5 bases, J lost 0 bases, and 7 bases stayed unmatched. Germline V CDR1 and CDR2: SNHLY, FYNNEI. Supplemented by reference TRBV2 and TRBJ1-3, the full variable domain reads EPEVTQTPSHQVTQMGQEVILRCVPISNHLYFYWYRQILGQKVEFLVSFYNNEISEKSEIFDDQFSVERPDGSNFTLKIRSTKLEDSAMYFCASSTKTGRSGNTIYFGEGSWLTVV.

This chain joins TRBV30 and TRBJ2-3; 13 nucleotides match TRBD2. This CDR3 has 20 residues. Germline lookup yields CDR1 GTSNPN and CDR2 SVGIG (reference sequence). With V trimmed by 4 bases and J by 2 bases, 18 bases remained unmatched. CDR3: CAWNPSGLAGPQGFTDTQYF. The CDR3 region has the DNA TGTGCCTGGAACCCCTCGGGACTAGCGGGACCTCAGGGTTTCACAGATACGCAGTATTTT.

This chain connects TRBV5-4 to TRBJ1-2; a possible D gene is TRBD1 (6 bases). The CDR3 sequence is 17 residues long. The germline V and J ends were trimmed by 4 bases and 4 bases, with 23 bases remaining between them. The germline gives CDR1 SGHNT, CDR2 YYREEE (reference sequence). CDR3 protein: CASSPSGTPGPIYGYTF. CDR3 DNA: TGTGCCAGCAGCCCCTCCGGGACACCCGGACCCATCTATGGCTACACCTTC. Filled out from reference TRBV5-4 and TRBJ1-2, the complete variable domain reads ETGVTQSPTHLIKTRGQQVTLRCSSQSGHNTVSWYQQALGQGPQFIFQYYREEENGRGNFPPRFSGLQFPNYSSELNVNALELDDSALYLCASSPSGTPGPIYGYTFGSGTRLTVV.

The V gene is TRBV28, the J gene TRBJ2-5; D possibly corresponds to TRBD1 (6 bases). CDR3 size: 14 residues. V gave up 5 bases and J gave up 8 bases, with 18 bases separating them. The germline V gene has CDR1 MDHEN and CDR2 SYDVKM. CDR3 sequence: CASSTPGQVITQYF. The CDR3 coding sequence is TGTGCCAGCAGTACGCCGGGACAAGTCATAACCCAGTACTTC.

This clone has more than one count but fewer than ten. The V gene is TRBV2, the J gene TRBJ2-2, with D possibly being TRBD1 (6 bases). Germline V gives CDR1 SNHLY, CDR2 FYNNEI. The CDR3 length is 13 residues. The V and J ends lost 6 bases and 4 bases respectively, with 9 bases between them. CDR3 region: CASRARGTGELFF. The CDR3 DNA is TGTGCCAGCAGGGCCAGGGGCACCGGGGAGCTGTTTTTT. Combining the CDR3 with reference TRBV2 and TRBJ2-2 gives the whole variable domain EPEVTQTPSHQVTQMGQEVILRCVPISNHLYFYWYRQILGQKVEFLVSFYNNEISEKSEIFDDQFSVERPDGSNFTLKIRSTKLEDSAMYFCASRARGTGELFFGEGSRLTVL.

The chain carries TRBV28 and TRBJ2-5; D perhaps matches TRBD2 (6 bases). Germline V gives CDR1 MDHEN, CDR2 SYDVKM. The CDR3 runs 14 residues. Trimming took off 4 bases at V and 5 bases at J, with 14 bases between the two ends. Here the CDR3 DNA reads TGTGCCAGCAGTTGGAACGGGAGTGGTGAGACCCAGTACTTC. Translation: CASSWNGSGETQYF.

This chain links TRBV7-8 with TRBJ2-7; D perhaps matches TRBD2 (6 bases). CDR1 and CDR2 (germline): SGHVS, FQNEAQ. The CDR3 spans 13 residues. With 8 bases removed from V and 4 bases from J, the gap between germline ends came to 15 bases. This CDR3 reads CASERRAGYEQYF. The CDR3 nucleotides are TGTGCCAGCGAACGGAGGGCCGGATACGAGCAGTACTTC.

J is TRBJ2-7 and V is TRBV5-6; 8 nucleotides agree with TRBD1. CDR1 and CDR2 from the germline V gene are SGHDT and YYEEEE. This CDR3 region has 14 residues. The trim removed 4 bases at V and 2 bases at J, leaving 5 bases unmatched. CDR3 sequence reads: CASSEDRAAYEQYF. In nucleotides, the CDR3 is TGTGCCAGCAGCGAGGACAGGGCCGCCTACGAGCAGTACTTC.

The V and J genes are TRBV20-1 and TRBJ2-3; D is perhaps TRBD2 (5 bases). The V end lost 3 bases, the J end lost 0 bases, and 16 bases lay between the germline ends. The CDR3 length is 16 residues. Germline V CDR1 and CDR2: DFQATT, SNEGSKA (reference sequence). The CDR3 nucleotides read TGCAGTGCTAGTGATTGGAGGAGGACTAGCACAGATACGCAGTATTTT. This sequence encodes CSASDWRRTSTDTQYF.

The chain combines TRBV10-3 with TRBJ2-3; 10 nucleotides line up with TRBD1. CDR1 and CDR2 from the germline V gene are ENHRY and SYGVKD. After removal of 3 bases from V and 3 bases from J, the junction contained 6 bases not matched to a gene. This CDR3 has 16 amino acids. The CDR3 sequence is CAISESTGGITDTQYF. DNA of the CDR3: TGTGCCATCAGTGAATCGACAGGGGGCATAACAGATACGCAGTATTTT.

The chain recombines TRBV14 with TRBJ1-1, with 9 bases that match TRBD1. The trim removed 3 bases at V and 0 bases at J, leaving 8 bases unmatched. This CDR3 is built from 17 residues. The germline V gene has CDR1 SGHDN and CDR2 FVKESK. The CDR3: CASSHLGQGQMNTEAFF. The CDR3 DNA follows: TGTGCCAGCAGCCACTTGGGACAGGGCCAAATGAACACTGAAGCTTTCTTT.